This entry lists 28 T cell receptor beta chains sequenced from one sample in a study of T cell repertoires in cytomegalovirus infection. Each CDR3 protein is one row after TCRdb ran MiXCR on the reads. The table has a few hundred thousand distinct CDR3 sequences, over 35% seen once; the top ten hold about half. For these receptors, no antigen is known. The sequenced sample was cultured PBMCs, obtained from culture after CMV antigen stimulation. The receptors come from a human donor in good health (CMV status not recorded). Some clones in this sample may be carry-over from other donors' samples.

V and J are TRBV3-1 and TRBJ2-2; a possible D gene is TRBD2 (6 bases). In germline, CDR1 is LGHDT, CDR2 YNNKEL (reference sequence). This CDR3 is built from 15 residues. The V gene lost 5 bases and the J gene lost 5 bases, with 15 bases spanning the gap. For the CDR3, the DNA is TGTGCCAGCAGCTATAGGGACTTAGGGACCGGGGAGCTGTTTTTT. It encodes CASSYRDLGTGELFF.

This chain joins TRBV6-6 and TRBJ1-1; 8 nucleotides align to TRBD1. This CDR3 has 13 amino acids. The germline gives CDR1 MNHNY, CDR2 SVGAGI (reference sequence). The ends lost 5 bases at V and 6 bases at J; junction bases unmatched: 5. CDR3 nucleotides: TGTGCCAGCAGTCGACAGGGGATCGCTGAAGCTTTCTTT. Its translation is CASSRQGIAEAFF.

The J gene is TRBJ2-5, the V gene TRBV7-2; D is possibly TRBD2 (6 bases). Germline loops: CDR1 SGHTA, CDR2 FQGNSA. V was shortened by 3 bases and J by 0 bases, with 11 bases between the two germline ends. The CDR3 is 15 residues long. CDR3 amino acids: CASSFRRDDQETQYF. CDR3 sequence (DNA): TGTGCCAGCAGCTTTAGGCGGGACGACCAAGAGACCCAGTACTTC.

In this sample, this clonotype turned up many times. The chain employs TRBV7-2 and TRBJ2-5, with D perhaps TRBD1 or TRBD2 (5 bases each). CDR1 is SGHTA, CDR2 FQGNSA, per germline. The CDR3 extends over 14 amino acids. V lost 6 bases and J lost 5, with 16 bases in between. The chain's CDR3 is CASSPRDPVETQYF. In nucleotides, the CDR3 is TGTGCCAGCAGTCCCCGGGACCCCGTGGAGACCCAGTACTTC.

V usage is TRBV5-4 and J usage is TRBJ1-3; 7 bases map to TRBD1. The CDR3 spans 14 residues. Per germline, CDR1 SGHNT and CDR2 YYREEE (reference sequence). J was trimmed by 4 bases and V by 4 bases; bases with no gene match: 5. CDR3 residues: CASSHRGEGNTIYF. CDR3 in DNA: TGTGCCAGCAGCCACAGGGGCGAAGGAAACACCATATATTTT.

This chain uses TRBV6-6 with TRBJ2-1; 7 bases match TRBD2. Germline V gene lookup returns CDR1 MNHNY and CDR2 SVGAGI (reference sequence). The ends lost 2 bases at V and 6 bases at J; junction bases unmatched: 13. The CDR3 runs to 17 residues. The CDR3 DNA follows: TGTGCCAGCAGTTACACCAGCTCTTGGGGGGGGGGCAATGAGCAGTTCTTC. It is translated as CASSYTSSWGGGNEQFF.

There are a few counts of this clonotype. The rearrangement uses TRBV19 and TRBJ2-5, with D unclear. CDR3 length: 16 residues. The V end was cut by 5 bases, the J end by 1 base, with 17 bases between. Looked up from germline, CDR1 is LNHDA and CDR2 is SQIVND (reference sequence). CDR3 loop: CASSPKILMSQETQYF. DNA of the CDR3: TGTGCCAGTAGTCCCAAAATCCTAATGAGCCAAGAGACCCAGTACTTC.

This chain connects TRBV7-8 to TRBJ2-7, with 10 bases identical to TRBD1. The CDR3 is 15 amino acids. Germline-derived CDR1 and CDR2 are SGHVS and FQNEAQ. With 8 bases clipped from V and 3 bases from J, the junction kept 10 bases outside the gene matches. The CDR3 is CASGTGTGAFYEQYF. DNA of the CDR3: TGTGCCAGCGGGACGGGGACAGGGGCTTTCTACGAGCAGTACTTC.

The table lists this clonotype with a few counts. The rearrangement uses TRBV11-1 and TRBJ2-1; D ambiguous. V lost 4 bases to trimming and J lost 10 bases, with 14 bases between them. Germline CDR1 is SGHAT and CDR2 is FQDESV (reference sequence). This CDR3 region has 13 residues. The chain's CDR3 is CASSSTPRWEQFF. CDR3 nucleotides: TGTGCCAGCAGCTCGACCCCCCGGTGGGAGCAGTTCTTC.

This chain links TRBV5-1 with TRBJ1-1; the D is unclear. CDR1 SGHRS and CDR2 YFSETQ come from the germline V gene. The CDR3 extends over 13 amino acids. Trimming took 5 bases from V and 1 from J, leaving 9 bases between them. In DNA, the CDR3 is TGCGCCAGCAGGAAGTCGGGGAACACTGAAGCTTTCTTT. Amino acids: CASRKSGNTEAFF.

The J gene is TRBJ2-4, the V gene TRBV7-2; TRBD2 might be the D (6 bases). This CDR3 spans 14 amino acids. Per germline, CDR1 SGHTA and CDR2 FQGNSA. Trimming stripped 5 bases from V and 4 bases from J, with 12 bases between. This CDR3 is CASSLGGRKNIQYF. The CDR3 DNA is TGTGCCAGCAGCCTAGGAGGGAGAAAAAACATTCAGTACTTC.

CDR3 sequence (DNA): TGTGCCAGCTCACCACTCATCACCTCGGAAGCTTTCTTT. The encoded protein is CASSPLITSEAFF. The rearrangement links TRBV18 to TRBJ1-1; D is ambiguous. V lost 1 base and J lost 8, with 11 bases in between. The CDR3 extends over 13 amino acids. Germline CDR1 KGHSH, CDR2 LQKENI.

The sample holds many counts of this clonotype. This chain connects TRBV6-1 to TRBJ2-5; D might be TRBD2 (7 bases). Per germline, CDR1 MNHNS and CDR2 SASEGT. The CDR3 runs to 14 residues. Trimming stripped 8 bases from V and 2 bases from J, with 15 bases between. CDR3 residues: CASGGGRKQETQYF. The CDR3 bases are TGTGCCAGCGGCGGGGGCAGGAAGCAAGAGACCCAGTACTTC.

A note on this clonotype: The junction departs from the called germline gene at one end, perhaps through a read error. This chain uses TRBV7-2 with TRBJ1-6, with TRBD1 matching 8 bases. The CDR3 runs 15 residues. From germline, CDR1 is SGHTA and CDR2 FQGNSA. CDR3 DNA sequence: TGTGCCAGCAGCCCGGGACAGGAGTTGAATTCAACCCTCCACTTT. This encodes CASSPGQELNSTLHF.

J is TRBJ1-4 and V is TRBV6-1, with D perhaps matching TRBD1 (5 bases). Germline V gene lookup returns CDR1 MNHNS and CDR2 SASEGT. Trimming pared 6 bases from V and 8 bases from J, leaving 19 bases between. The CDR3 extends over 15 amino acids. Here the CDR3 reads CASRAGTSTREKLFF. Written as DNA, the CDR3 is TGTGCCAGCAGGGCCGGGACGTCGACCCGGGAAAAACTGTTTTTT.

The V and J genes are TRBV29-1 and TRBJ1-4; TRBD1 might be the D (6 bases). Germline loops: CDR1 SQVTM, CDR2 ANQGSEA. V lost 3 bases and J 6 bases, leaving 11 bases between the germline ends. This CDR3 has 13 residues. The CDR3 coding sequence is TGCAGCGTTGAGGGGGCGGGCGATGAAAAACTGTTTTTT. Protein product: CSVEGAGDEKLFF.

V is TRBV27 and J is TRBJ2-5; weak D call: TRBD2 (6 bases). Germline V lookup: CDR1 MNHEY, CDR2 SMNVEV (reference sequence). Between the trimmed V and J ends, which lost 8 bases and 5 bases, there was a span of 21 bases. This CDR3 spans 15 amino acids. CDR3 coding DNA: TGTGCCAGCGGGGTCTTGGCGGGGAGGAGGGAGACCCAGTACTTC. Encoded protein: CASGVLAGRRETQYF.

Only a few counts were recorded for this clonotype. The genes are TRBV7-2 and TRBJ2-7; D call uncertain. V lost 0 bases, J lost 3 bases, and 12 bases lay in between. The CDR3 runs 15 residues. Germline V gene sequence: CDR1 SGHTA, CDR2 FQGNSA. The CDR3 loop is CASSLAPATFYEQYF. CDR3 DNA sequence: TGTGCCAGCAGCTTAGCCCCAGCGACCTTCTACGAGCAGTACTTC.

The V call is TRBV7-2, the J call TRBJ1-5; D gene uncertain. The ends were cut back, 1 base at V and 7 bases at J, with 11 bases in the middle. CDR3 length: 14 residues. Germline V gene data show CDR1 as SGHTA and CDR2 as FQGNSA. The CDR3 DNA reads as TGTGCCAGCAGCTTAGTTAATGTAAACCAGCCCCAGCATTTT. Translating it yields CASSLVNVNQPQHF.

The CDR3 sequence: CASSDGGLPYEQYF. CDR3 nucleotide sequence: TGTGCCAGCAGTGATGGGGGGCTCCCCTACGAGCAGTACTTC. The chain couples TRBV2 to TRBJ2-7; D tentatively reads TRBD1 or TRBD2 (6 bases each). The CDR3 contains 14 residues. V lost 3 bases and J 2 bases, leaving 11 bases between the germline ends. The V gene's germline CDR1 is SNHLY and CDR2 FYNNEI.

The chain carries TRBV7-8 and TRBJ1-4, with TRBD1 as a possible D gene (6 bases). From germline, CDR1 is SGHVS and CDR2 FQNEAQ. Trimming cost V 2 bases and J 10 bases, with 14 bases left between them. The length of the CDR3 is 14 residues. CDR3 protein: CASSLSAGDGKLFF. Written as DNA, the CDR3 is TGTGCCAGCAGCTTATCGGCAGGGGATGGAAAACTGTTTTTT.

This CDR3 is CATSSEGTATNEKLFF. For the CDR3, the DNA is TGTGCCACCAGCAGTGAAGGGACAGCAACTAATGAAAAACTGTTTTTT. The chain is built from TRBV15 and TRBJ1-4; 7 nucleotides line up with TRBD1. CDR3 length: 16 amino acids. CDR1 and CDR2 (germline): LNHNV, YYDKDF (reference sequence). J was trimmed by 0 bases and V by 3 bases; bases with no gene match: 4.

This clonotype was counted once. The CDR3 loop is CASSLFPKNIQYF. As DNA, the CDR3 is TGTGCCAGCAGTTTATTTCCCAAAAACATTCAGTACTTC. The chain uses TRBV12-3 or TRBV12-4 and TRBJ2-4; no clear D. CDR3 length: 13 residues. The V end lost 2 bases, the J end lost 2 bases, and 4 bases lay between the germline ends.

This clonotype showed up just a few times. The V gene is TRBV7-2, the J gene TRBJ2-5; D remains ambiguous. Trimming pared 2 bases from V and 5 bases from J, leaving 9 bases between. Germline CDR1 reads SGHTA; CDR2 reads FQGNSA. This CDR3 is built from 13 residues. CDR3 nucleotide sequence: TGTGCCAGCAGCTTAAGGGTTTCGGAGACCCAGTACTTC. Its translation: CASSLRVSETQYF.

The J gene is TRBJ1-2, the V gene TRBV29-1; 10 bases fit TRBD1. Germline V gene lookup returns CDR1 SQVTM and CDR2 ANQGSEA. The CDR3 totals 14 residues. J lost 2 bases, V lost 2 bases, and 2 bases had no gene match. CDR3 sequence: CSVEKGQGNYGYTF. CDR3 DNA: TGCAGCGTTGAAAAGGGACAGGGGAACTATGGCTACACCTTC.

The chain couples TRBV7-2 to TRBJ2-1; the match to TRBD2 covers 10 bases. The germline CDR1 and CDR2 sequences are SGHTA and FQGNSA. The V gene end was trimmed by 3 bases and the J gene end by 7 bases; junction bases not matched to a gene: 9. This CDR3 comprises 16 residues. The CDR3 nucleotides are TGTGCCAGCAGCTTTGGTCTGGGACTAGCGATTAATGAGCAGTTCTTC. As protein: CASSFGLGLAINEQFF.

This clonotype was seen a handful of times. A read error may be the cause here, since a much bigger clone is one base away. This chain connects TRBV7-9 to TRBJ1-1; D is unclear. The CDR3 has 13 residues. V was trimmed by 4 bases and J by 1 base, leaving 7 bases between them. Germline CDR1 SEHNR, CDR2 FQNEAQ (reference sequence). CDR3 coding DNA: TGTGCCAGCAGCTCACAGAAGAACACTGAAGCTTTCTTT. This encodes CASSSQKNTEAFF.

This clonotype was seen more than once but under ten times. The gene calls are TRBV7-9 and TRBJ1-2; a weak D match, TRBD1 (6 bases). Germline CDR1 SEHNR, CDR2 FQNEAQ (reference sequence). The CDR3 has 15 amino acids. V lost 5 bases to trimming and J lost 4 bases, with 17 bases between them. The CDR3 DNA reads TGTGCCAGCAGCCCCTCCGGGGGCAGTTCCTATGGCTACACCTTC. It codes for CASSPSGGSSYGYTF.